Listed here are 15 T cell receptor beta chains from one sample, sequenced in a study of CD8+CD57+ T cells in acquired aplastic anemia. For sequencing, patients were chosen who had shown expansion of CD8+CD57+ cells by flow cytometry. Profiling that covered TCR beta VDJ and CDR3 relied on genomic DNA as its template. A single record per CDR3 protein comes from TCRdb applying MiXCR to the reads. The data contain some 150,000 distinct CDR3 sequences, around 48% of them singletons. Input material: sorted CD4+, CD8+, or CD8+CD57+ T cells (not recorded which) from PBMCs. The source of these receptors is a human donor with aplastic anemia.

The sample holds one count of this clonotype. This sequence may be a read error, since a much larger clone differs from it by one base. The chain has TRBV12-5 and TRBJ2-5; D remains unclear. CDR1 and CDR2 (germline): LGHNT, FRNRAP. The CDR3 consists of 12 residues. V was shortened by 5 bases and J by 1 base, with 5 bases between the two germline ends. CDR3 sequence: CASGPPQETQYF. The CDR3 DNA reads as TGTGCTAGTGGTCCGCCCCAAGAGACCCAGTACTTC.

This clonotype appeared many times. The chain employs TRBV20-1 and TRBJ1-5; tentatively, D is TRBD1 (5 bases). V was trimmed by 3 bases and J by 4 bases, leaving 16 bases between them. Germline values: CDR1 DFQATT, CDR2 SNEGSKA (reference sequence). The CDR3 is 15 residues long. The CDR3 reads CSARWPGRLNQPQHF. The CDR3 DNA is TGCAGTGCTAGGTGGCCGGGACGGCTAAATCAGCCCCAGCATTTT.

The sample holds a few counts of this clonotype. The chain is built from TRBV30 and TRBJ1-1, with unresolved D. The CDR3 spans 15 residues. V lost 4 bases and J 1 base, leaving 16 bases between the germline ends. CDR1 is GTSNPN, CDR2 SVGIG, per germline (reference sequence). The CDR3 loop reads CAWTLGEEANTEAFF. The CDR3, as DNA: TGTGCCTGGACCCTGGGAGAGGAGGCGAACACTGAAGCTTTCTTT.

This clonotype was counted a few times. The chain has TRBV15 and TRBJ2-5, with D perhaps TRBD1 or TRBD2 (6 bases each). The V end lost 5 bases, the J end lost 5 bases, and 15 bases lay between the germline ends. CDR1 is LNHNV, CDR2 YYDKDF, per germline (reference sequence). The CDR3 is 14 residues long. The CDR3: CATSPDQGRETQYF. In nucleotides, the CDR3 is TGTGCCACCAGCCCCGATCAGGGGAGGGAGACCCAGTACTTC.

CDR3 residues: CASSIQTGTEAFF. The CDR3 DNA is TGTGCCAGTAGTATCCAGACAGGCACTGAAGCTTTCTTT. The rearrangement joins TRBV19 to TRBJ1-1; weak D call: TRBD1 (6 bases). The germline V gene has CDR1 LNHDA and CDR2 SQIVND (reference sequence). The CDR3 covers 13 residues. Trimming left V 3 bases short and J 4 bases short, with 9 bases between.

The V gene is TRBV24-1, the J gene TRBJ1-5, with 11 bases aligning to TRBD1. There are 15 residues in the CDR3. V was pared by 8 bases and J by 7 bases, with 9 bases of the junction left unmatched. Looked up from germline, CDR1 is KGHDR and CDR2 is SFDVKD. DNA of the CDR3: TGTGCCACCACCTGGACAGGGGGCTTCAAGCAGCCCCAGCATTTT. Translated: CATTWTGGFKQPQHF.

This clonotype was seen just once. This chain links TRBV20-1 with TRBJ2-1, with 13 bases lining up with TRBD2. Per germline, CDR1 DFQATT and CDR2 SNEGSKA (reference sequence). The CDR3 runs to 13 residues. V was pared by 5 bases and J by 14 bases, with 9 bases of the junction left unmatched. The CDR3, as DNA: TGCAGTGCTCTTGGACTAGCGGGGGAGGGGGAGTTCTTC. It is translated as CSALGLAGEGEFF.

This clonotype was detected many times. The chain joins TRBV3-1 to TRBJ2-1; 8 bases agree with TRBD2. Germline V gives CDR1 LGHDT, CDR2 YNNKEL (reference sequence). The CDR3 runs 13 residues. The V gene end was trimmed by 5 bases and the J gene end by 6 bases; junction bases not matched to a gene: 3. The DNA of the CDR3 is TGTGCCAGCAGCAACCGGGGGGGCAATGAGCAGTTCTTC. Translated, it gives CASSNRGGNEQFF.

This clonotype occurred many times. The chain recombines TRBV20-1 with TRBJ1-1, with 7 nucleotides matching TRBD1. This CDR3 is 14 amino acids long. The germline V gene has CDR1 DFQATT and CDR2 SNEGSKA (reference sequence). V was clipped by 3 bases and J by 1 base; unmatched bases: 5. As DNA, the CDR3 is TGCAGTGCTAGCAACAGGGGTGAGAACACTGAAGCTTTCTTT. This translates into CSASNRGENTEAFF.

This clonotype was detected many times. This sequence joins TRBV9 and TRBJ2-6; tentative D call: TRBD1 (6 bases). This CDR3 is 20 amino acids long. Looked up from germline, CDR1 is SGDLS and CDR2 is YYNGEE. Deletions cut 3 bases from V and 2 bases from J, with 24 bases between. Written as DNA, the CDR3 is TGTGCCAGCAGCGGGCCCCCTTCCGCGCTCCAGGGGACTGGGGCCAACGTCCTGACTTTC. Translated, it gives CASSGPPSALQGTGANVLTF.

The V gene is TRBV19, the J gene TRBJ2-3; D is undetermined. The CDR3 has 12 residues. The germline V and J ends were trimmed by 8 bases and 4 bases, with 10 bases remaining between them. Germline V lookup: CDR1 LNHDA, CDR2 SQIVND (reference sequence). The CDR3 region has the DNA TGTGCCAGTCAGGACCTCGCAGATACGCAGTATTTT. Its translation: CASQDLADTQYF.

With regard to this clonotype: The germline gene is not matched at one end of the junction; a read error may be the cause. The V gene is TRBV2, the J gene TRBJ1-5; D not resolved. This CDR3 region has 13 residues. Germline V gene lookup returns CDR1 SNHLY and CDR2 FYNNEI. This chain's CDR3 is CASDKGINQPQHF. For the CDR3, the DNA is TGTGCCAGCGACAAGGGAATAAATCAACCCCAGCATTTT.

The CDR3 DNA sequence: TGTGCCACCAGTGACCGAAACCCGGGACAGGGAATAGGCTACACCTTC. This translates into CATSDRNPGQGIGYTF. V gene TRBV24-1 combines with J gene TRBJ1-2, with TRBD1 matching over 9 bases. This CDR3 is built from 16 residues. The V gene end was trimmed by 4 bases and the J gene end by 8 bases; junction bases not matched to a gene: 13. The germline V gene has CDR1 KGHDR and CDR2 SFDVKD.

The chain carries TRBV18 and TRBJ1-5, with D perhaps TRBD1 (5 bases). This CDR3 has 13 amino acids. Per the germline V gene, CDR1 is KGHSH and CDR2 is LQKENI. V lost 6 bases and J lost 5, with 11 bases in between. The CDR3 reads CASSDSYDQPQHF. The CDR3 nucleotides are TGTGCCAGCTCCGACAGCTACGATCAGCCCCAGCATTTT.

This clonotype showed up just a few times. The chain links TRBV2 to TRBJ1-6; D is unresolved. Germline values: CDR1 SNHLY, CDR2 FYNNEI. The ends were cut back, 4 bases at V and 9 bases at J, with 10 bases in the middle. This CDR3 region has 13 residues. The CDR3 loop reads CASSGGQRSPLHF. The CDR3 DNA is TGTGCCAGCAGTGGCGGCCAACGTTCACCCCTCCACTTT. The whole variable domain, remainder taken from reference TRBV2 and TRBJ1-6, is EPEVTQTPSHQVTQMGQEVILRCVPISNHLYFYWYRQILGQKVEFLVSFYNNEISEKSEIFDDQFSVERPDGSNFTLKIRSTKLEDSAMYFCASSGGQRSPLHFGNGTRLTVT.